This entry features one TCR beta chain sequence. The source of the sample is a study of cytomegalovirus exposure and HLA in healthy donors. This CDR3 is 15 amino acids long. Germline CDR1 MNHEY, CDR2 SMNVEV (reference sequence). Losses at the gene ends were 6 bases for V and 6 bases for J; bases not matched to a gene: 8. 60 Vbeta and 13 Jbeta primers were used in PCR. Per the authors' pipeline: Unique TCR beta chains numbered 80 million to 95 million in a later analysis, with about 9.9 million shared. Using immunoSEQ multiplex PCR, the repertoire was profiled, and TCRdb retains in-frame clones only, with some absent. The V and J calls and the clone size are those of that table, but D and trimming were determined from the DNA. Of over 110,000 clones listed, around 77% were seen once; the top ten hold about 0.91%.

The material sequenced was PBMCs. The source of this sequence is a man aged 18-30 years in good health and CMV-seronegative. The chain employs TRBV27 and TRBJ2-2; 9 nucleotides match TRBD1. This chain's CDR3 is CASSLGQGRAGELFF. The CDR3 DNA reads as TGTGCCAGCAGCCTGGGACAGGGTAGGGCCGGGGAGCTGTTTTTT.